The rows below give T cell receptor beta chains drawn from one sample of a study of blood T cell repertoires in COVID-19. This table comes from immunoSEQ multiplex PCR, and its TCRdb copy is limited to in-frame clones, with some not included. The sample carries about 87,000 clones, roughly 84% recorded once. Specimen: peripheral blood. The receptors come from an elderly woman with acute or convalescent COVID-19. Both conserved end residues are part of each CDR3. Each record gives: clone size, D gene, J gene, V gene, CDR3 DNA, CDR3 protein. The D gene is left open where the match is weak. Rows may omit the clone size; those that give it use once, few, many or a size class.

-	TRBD2	TRBJ2-3	TRBV19	TGTGCCAGTAGTGGCCTGCTTGGCGGGGGGGCTAGCACAGATACGCAGTATTTT	CASSGLLGGGASTDTQYF
-	-	TRBJ1-5	TRBV27	TGTGCCAGCAGTCCTAGCCAGGTCTATGGGCCCCAGCATTTT	CASSPSQVYGPQHF
-	TRBD2	TRBJ2-3	TRBV13	TGTGCCAGCAGCTTCCAACCGTACAGACTAGCGGCCACTAGCACAGATACGCAGTATTTT	CASSFQPYRLAATSTDTQYF
-	-	TRBJ2-2	TRBV7-8	TGTGCCAGCAGCTTATTCCAGGTGAACACCGGGGAGCTGTTTTTT	CASSLFQVNTGELFF
-	-	TRBJ2-5	TRBV18	TGTGCCAGCTCACCACTCGGAGAGACCCAGTACTTC	CASSPLGETQYF
once	-	TRBJ1-6	TRBV10-2	TGCGCCAGCAGTGATCAGGGGACTAATTCACCCCTCCACTTT	CASSDQGTNSPLHF
-	-	TRBJ2-5	TRBV4-3	TGCGCCAGCAGCCAAGATTGGGCAGAGACCCAGTACTTC	CASSQDWAETQYF
-	-	TRBJ2-3	TRBV3-1/TRBV3-2	TGTGCCAGCAGCCAAGTTAGGACAAGCACAGATACGCAGTATTTT	CASSQVRTSTDTQYF
-	TRBD2	TRBJ2-3	TRBV7-9	TGTGCCAGCAGCCAACTAGCGGGGGTGGGCGATACGCAGTATTTT	CASSQLAGVGDTQYF
-	TRBD1	TRBJ1-6	TRBV5-6	TGTGCCAGCAGCTACATTACCGGGACAGGGGGTTCACCCCTCCACTTT	CASSYITGTGGSPLHF
-	TRBD1	TRBJ1-2	TRBV6-5	TGTGCCAGCAGTTCGACAGGGACGGCTTATGGCTACACCTTC	CASSSTGTAYGYTF
-	TRBD1	TRBJ1-1	TRBV25-1	TGTGCCAGCAGTGGGACAGGGGACACTGAAGCTTTCTTT	CASSGTGDTEAFF
-	-	TRBJ2-6	TRBV3-1/TRBV3-2	TGTGCCAGCAGCCCCAGGGTCGTCCCCTCTAATGGGGCCAACGTCCTGACTTTC	CASSPRVVPSNGANVLTF
-	TRBD1	TRBJ2-2	TRBV15	TGTGCCACCAGCAGTACAGGGGGCCGGACCGGGGAGCTGTTTTTT	CATSSTGGRTGELFF
-	-	TRBJ2-5	TRBV5-1	TGCGCCAGCAGCTTGGGTGCTCCCCAGCGACAAGAGACCCAGTACTTC	CASSLGAPQRQETQYF
-	-	TRBJ2-5	TRBV12-5	TGTGCTAGTGGCCCCAGGGGCCAAGAGACCCAGTACTTC	CASGPRGQETQYF
-	-	TRBJ1-5	TRBV9	TGTGCCAGCAGCGTAGGCTGGGGAGGGCAGCCCCAGCATTTT	CASSVGWGGQPQHF
-	-	TRBJ2-2	TRBV9	TGTGCCAGCAGCGTAGATGAGCGGAACACCGGGGAGCTGTTTTTT	CASSVDERNTGELFF
-	TRBD1	TRBJ1-5	TRBV7-9	TGTGCCAGCAGCTTATGGGGCAGGGGGCGAGATCAGCCCCAGCATTTT	CASSLWGRGRDQPQHF
-	-	TRBJ1-2	TRBV7-2	TGTGCCAGCAGGCTCGTTGGGGCTTCTGGCTACACCTTC	CASRLVGASGYTF
-	-	TRBJ2-7	TRBV7-9	TGTGCCAGCAGCTTAGACGGGACAGACCTTCCCCGGGAGCGAGACGAGCAGTACTTC	CASSLDGTDLPRERDEQYF
-	-	TRBJ1-5	TRBV12-3/TRBV12-4	TGTGCCAGCAGTTTAGCCCAGGGTCAGCCCCAGCATTTT	CASSLAQGQPQHF
-	-	TRBJ1-6	TRBV2	TGTGCCAGCAGTGATCGGGGCTCCTATAATTCACCCCTCCACTTT	CASSDRGSYNSPLHF
-	TRBD2	TRBJ2-3	TRBV10-3	TGTGCCATCAGTGAGTCGGGGGGGACAGATACGCAGTATTTT	CAISESGGTDTQYF
once	TRBD2	TRBJ2-7	TRBV7-6	TGTGCCAGCAGCTTAGGGGGGGGACTAGCGGACTTGGAGCAGTACTTC	CASSLGGGLADLEQYF
-	TRBD1	TRBJ2-1	TRBV10-2	TGCGCCAGCAGGGATTTTACCGGGACAGGGGTCAATGAGCAGTTCTTC	CASRDFTGTGVNEQFF
-	TRBD2	TRBJ2-7	TRBV6-5	TGTGCCACTGGGACTAGCGGGGGACACTCCTACGAGCAGTACTTC	CATGTSGGHSYEQYF
-	TRBD2	TRBJ2-2	TRBV19	TGTGCCAGTAGTATGGACGGCGGGAGCGGGGAGCTGTTTTTT	CASSMDGGSGELFF
-	TRBD1	TRBJ1-2	TRBV6-5	TGTGCCAGCAGTTACTCGGGACAGAACTATGGCTACACCTTC	CASSYSGQNYGYTF
-	TRBD2	TRBJ2-1	TRBV5-1	TGCGCCAGCAGCGGGGGACTAGAAGAGCAGTTCTTC	CASSGGLEEQFF
-	TRBD1	TRBJ1-5	TRBV6-1	TGTGCCAGCAGTGAAACAGGGGCGGGACAGCCCCAGCATTTT	CASSETGAGQPQHF
once	-	TRBJ2-7	TRBV4-1	TGCGCCAGCAGCCAAGAGGGCAAGCTCTCCCAATACGAGCAGTACTTC	CASSQEGKLSQYEQYF
once	-	TRBJ2-7	TRBV5-1	TGCGCCAGCAGCTTGGGGCAAAGGAGCGAGCAGTACTTC	CASSLGQRSEQYF
-	TRBD1	TRBJ1-2	TRBV19	TGTGCCAGTAGTCGCGGGACAGGGACCTACACCTTC	CASSRGTGTYTF
-	-	TRBJ1-2	TRBV19	TGTGCCAGTAGGGTCGAAGGGAGCGGCTACACCTTC	CASRVEGSGYTF
few	TRBD2	TRBJ2-1	TRBV27	TGTGCCAGCAGTCTTACAGGGACGATAAGCGGGAGGGGTAATGAGCAGTTCTTC	CASSLTGTISGRGNEQFF
few	-	TRBJ1-2	TRBV19	TGTGCCAGTAGGGATACAGGGAACTATGGCTACACCTTC	CASRDTGNYGYTF
-	TRBD1	TRBJ2-7	TRBV2	TGTGCCAGCAGTGGATCGCAGGGGGCATTGGGAGAGCAGTACTTC	CASSGSQGALGEQYF
once	-	TRBJ1-4	TRBV9	TGTGCCAGCAGCTCCGGGACTTATGAAAAACTGTTTTTT	CASSSGTYEKLFF
-	-	TRBJ2-7	TRBV7-2	TGTGCCAGCAGCTTCAAGAGGTACGGGAGAAGAAGCCCCTACGAGCAGTACTTC	CASSFKRYGRRSPYEQYF
-	-	TRBJ2-2	TRBV10-3	TGTGCCATCAGTGAATTTAGCGAATCCGGGGAGCTGTTTTTT	CAISEFSESGELFF
once	TRBD1	TRBJ1-5	TRBV7-2	TGTGCCAGCAGCTTAGTACAGGGGAAGGGCCAGCCCCAGCATTTT	CASSLVQGKGQPQHF
-	-	TRBJ2-7	TRBV25-1	TGTGCCAGCAGTGAGACCGGGGTCCTCCCTAGCGAGCAGTACTTC	CASSETGVLPSEQYF
-	-	TRBJ2-1	TRBV6-5	TGTGCCAGCATCCGGGCAGGGGTCAATGAGCAGTTCTTC	CASIRAGVNEQFF
-	-	TRBJ1-5	TRBV23-1	TGCGCCAGCAGTCAGACAGAAAGCAATCAGCCCCAGCATTTT	CASSQTESNQPQHF
-	-	TRBJ1-5	TRBV5-1	TGCGCCAGCAGCACAGGGCCGAGCAATCAGCCCCAGCATTTT	CASSTGPSNQPQHF
-	-	TRBJ2-1	TRBV19	TGTGCCAGTACTCTATCGGGGGTTACTGACAATGAGCAGTTCTTC	CASTLSGVTDNEQFF
-	-	TRBJ1-1	TRBV6-2/TRBV6-3	TGTGCCAGCAGCAAAGGGGGCACTGAAGCTTTCTTT	CASSKGGTEAFF
-	TRBD1	TRBJ2-3	TRBV19	TGTGCCAGTACCCCGCGGGACAGGAGCACAGATACGCAGTATTTT	CASTPRDRSTDTQYF
once	-	TRBJ1-2	TRBV11-2	TGTGCCAGCAGCTTACTGATGACCGGGGATGGCTACACCTTC	CASSLLMTGDGYTF
-	TRBD1	TRBJ2-5	TRBV2	TGTGCCAGCAGTGAAGCGGGACAGGGCCGGCAAGAGACCCAGTACTTC	CASSEAGQGRQETQYF
-	-	TRBJ1-6	TRBV7-9	TGTGCCAGCAGCTTTAGTGCCGATAATTCACCCCTCCACTTT	CASSFSADNSPLHF
-	TRBD2	TRBJ2-3	TRBV7-9	TGTGCCAGCAGTTCCGTCCTCGGGGGGGGTAGCACAGATACGCAGTATTTT	CASSSVLGGGSTDTQYF
few	TRBD2	TRBJ2-3	TRBV4-1	TGCGCCAGCAGCCAAGATCAGCTAGCGGGGGGCTCGACGGGGGATACGCAGTATTTT	CASSQDQLAGGSTGDTQYF
-	-	TRBJ1-2	TRBV19	TGTGCCAGTAGTCTCACCGCCACAGTCTATGGCTACACCTTC	CASSLTATVYGYTF